This T cell receptor beta chain is drawn from a study of control samples from healthy donors and cancer patients. Assay used: immunoSEQ multiplex PCR; TCRdb lists only in-frame clones, some missing. This table holds about 130,000 clones, just under 95% found once. Germline CDR1 SGHNT, CDR2 YYREEE (reference sequence). After removal of 0 bases from V and 2 bases from J, the junction contained 7 bases not matched to a gene. The CDR3 extends over 18 amino acids. The specimen was PBMCs. The clonotype comes from a man aged 55 to 70 with colorectal cancer. The chain recombines TRBV5-4 with TRBJ2-2, with 10 bases fitting TRBD2. CDR3 in DNA: TGTGCCAGCAGCTTGGGAAGGGCTAGCGGGAGTAACACCGGGGAGCTGTTTTTT. Its protein product is CASSLGRASGSNTGELFF.